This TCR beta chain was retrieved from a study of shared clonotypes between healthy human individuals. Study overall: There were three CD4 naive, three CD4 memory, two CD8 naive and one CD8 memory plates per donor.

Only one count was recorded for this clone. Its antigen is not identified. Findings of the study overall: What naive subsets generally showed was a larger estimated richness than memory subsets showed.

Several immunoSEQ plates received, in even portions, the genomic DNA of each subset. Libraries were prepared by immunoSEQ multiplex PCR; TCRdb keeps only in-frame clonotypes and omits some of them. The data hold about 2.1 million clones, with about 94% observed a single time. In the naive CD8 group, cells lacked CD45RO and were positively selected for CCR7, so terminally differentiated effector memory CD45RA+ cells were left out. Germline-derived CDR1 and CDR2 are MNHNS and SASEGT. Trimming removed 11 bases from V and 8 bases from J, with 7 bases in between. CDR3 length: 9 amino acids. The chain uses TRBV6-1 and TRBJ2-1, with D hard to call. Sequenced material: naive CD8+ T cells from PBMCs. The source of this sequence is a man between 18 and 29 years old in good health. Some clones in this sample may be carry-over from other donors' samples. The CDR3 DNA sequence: TGTGCCTGCGGCCATGAGCAGTTCTTC. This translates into CACGHEQFF.